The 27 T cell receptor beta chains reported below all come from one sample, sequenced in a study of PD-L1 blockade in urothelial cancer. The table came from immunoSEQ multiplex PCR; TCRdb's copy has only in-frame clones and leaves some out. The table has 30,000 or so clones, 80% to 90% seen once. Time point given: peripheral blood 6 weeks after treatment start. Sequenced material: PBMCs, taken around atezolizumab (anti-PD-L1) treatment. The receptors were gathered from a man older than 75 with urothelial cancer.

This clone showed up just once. Here the CDR3 reads CASRSRGYEQYF. DNA for the CDR3: TGTGCCAGCAGATCACGGGGCTACGAGCAGTACTTC. The chain carries TRBV7-7 and TRBJ2-7, with TRBD2 as a possible D gene (5 bases). The V gene lost 6 bases and the J gene lost 3 bases, with 9 bases spanning the gap. The germline V gene encodes CDR1 SSHAT and CDR2 FNYEAQ (reference sequence). CDR3 length: 12 amino acids.

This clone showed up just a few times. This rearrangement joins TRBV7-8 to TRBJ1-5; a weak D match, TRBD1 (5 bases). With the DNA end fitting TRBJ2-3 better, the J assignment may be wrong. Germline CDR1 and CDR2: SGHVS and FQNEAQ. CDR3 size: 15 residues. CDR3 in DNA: TGTGCCAGCAGCTTAAGGGGTTTAGTCGGTCAGCCCCAGTATTTT. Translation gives CASSLRGLVGQPQYF.

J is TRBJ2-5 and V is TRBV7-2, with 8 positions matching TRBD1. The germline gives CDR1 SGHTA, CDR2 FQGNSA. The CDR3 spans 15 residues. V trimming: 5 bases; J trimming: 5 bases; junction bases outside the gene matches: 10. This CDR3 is CASSGDRGSWETQYF. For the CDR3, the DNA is TGTGCCAGCAGCGGTGACAGGGGTAGTTGGGAGACCCAGTACTTC.

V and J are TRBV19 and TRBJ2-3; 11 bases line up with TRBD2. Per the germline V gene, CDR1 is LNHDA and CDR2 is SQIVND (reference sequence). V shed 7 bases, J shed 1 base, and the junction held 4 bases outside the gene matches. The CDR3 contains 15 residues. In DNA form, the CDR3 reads TGTGCCAGTAAACAACTAGCGGGAGGCACAGATACGCAGTATTTT. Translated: CASKQLAGGTDTQYF.

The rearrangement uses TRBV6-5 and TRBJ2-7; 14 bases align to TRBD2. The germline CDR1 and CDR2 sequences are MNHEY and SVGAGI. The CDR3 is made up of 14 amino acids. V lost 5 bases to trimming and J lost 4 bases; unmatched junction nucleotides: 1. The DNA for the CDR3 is TGTGCCAGCAGTCGGACTAGCGGGAGGTACGAGCAGTACTTC. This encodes CASSRTSGRYEQYF.

DNA for the CDR3: TGTGCCACCAGCAGGGAAGACAGGGGTGGCTACACCTTC. Amino acid sequence: CATSREDRGGYTF. The chain recombines TRBV15 with TRBJ1-2, with 8 bases identical to TRBD1. The CDR3 is 13 amino acids. V shed 3 bases, J shed 7 bases, and the junction held 4 bases outside the gene matches. Germline V CDR1 and CDR2: LNHNV, YYDKDF (reference sequence).

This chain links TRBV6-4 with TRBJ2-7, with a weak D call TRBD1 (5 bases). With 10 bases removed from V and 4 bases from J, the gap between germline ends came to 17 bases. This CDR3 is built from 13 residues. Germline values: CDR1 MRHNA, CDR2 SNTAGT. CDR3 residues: CANRPAPGYEQYF. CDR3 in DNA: TGTGCCAACCGTCCGGCCCCAGGGTACGAGCAGTACTTC.

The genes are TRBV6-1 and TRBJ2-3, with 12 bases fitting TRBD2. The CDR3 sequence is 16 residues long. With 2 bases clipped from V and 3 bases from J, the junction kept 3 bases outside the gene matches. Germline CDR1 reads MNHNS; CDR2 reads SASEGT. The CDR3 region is CASSEFGTSGTDTQYF. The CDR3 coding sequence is TGTGCCAGCAGTGAATTTGGGACTAGCGGGACAGATACGCAGTATTTT.

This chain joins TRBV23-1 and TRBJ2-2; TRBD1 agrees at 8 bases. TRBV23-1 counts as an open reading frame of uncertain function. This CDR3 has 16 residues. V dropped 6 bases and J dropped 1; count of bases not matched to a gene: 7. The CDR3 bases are TGCGCCAGCAGCTCCGACAGGGGTTTGAACACCGGGGAGCTGTTTTTT. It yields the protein CASSSDRGLNTGELFF.

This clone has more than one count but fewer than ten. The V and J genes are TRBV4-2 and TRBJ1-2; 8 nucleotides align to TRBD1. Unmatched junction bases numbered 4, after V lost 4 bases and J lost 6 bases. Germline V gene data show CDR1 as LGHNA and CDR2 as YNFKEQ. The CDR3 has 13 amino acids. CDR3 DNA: TGTGCCAGCAGCCCCGCGACAGGGGATGGCTACACCTTC. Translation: CASSPATGDGYTF.

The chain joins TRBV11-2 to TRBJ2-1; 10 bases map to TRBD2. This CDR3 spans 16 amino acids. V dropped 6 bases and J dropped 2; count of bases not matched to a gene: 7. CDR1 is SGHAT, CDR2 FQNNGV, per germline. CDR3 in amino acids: CASSLTGTSAYNEQFF. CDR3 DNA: TGTGCCAGCAGTTTGACCGGGACTAGCGCCTACAATGAGCAGTTCTTC.

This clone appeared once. The CDR3 DNA follows: TGCAGCTCCACAGTGGGGGGAGGTGGCACTGAAGCTTTCTTT. Amino acid sequence: CSSTVGGGGTEAFF. The V gene is TRBV29-1, the J gene TRBJ1-1; D possibly corresponds to TRBD1 (5 bases). V was shortened by 8 bases and J by 4 bases, with 20 bases between the two germline ends. Germline-derived CDR1 and CDR2 are SQVTM and ANQGSEA. This CDR3 is 14 amino acids long.

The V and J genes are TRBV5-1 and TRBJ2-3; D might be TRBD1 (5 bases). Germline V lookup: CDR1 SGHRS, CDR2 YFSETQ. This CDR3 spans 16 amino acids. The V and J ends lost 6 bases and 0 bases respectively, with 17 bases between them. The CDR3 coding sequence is TGCGCCAGCACTTACACAGCCAGGGATAGCACAGATACGCAGTATTTT. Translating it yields CASTYTARDSTDTQYF.

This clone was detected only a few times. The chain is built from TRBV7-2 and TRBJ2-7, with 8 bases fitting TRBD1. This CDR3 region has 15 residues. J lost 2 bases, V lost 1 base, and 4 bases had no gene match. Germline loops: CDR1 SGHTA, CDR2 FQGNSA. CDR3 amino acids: CASSLGQGAAYEQYF. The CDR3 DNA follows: TGTGCCAGCAGCTTAGGTCAGGGGGCGGCCTACGAGCAGTACTTC.

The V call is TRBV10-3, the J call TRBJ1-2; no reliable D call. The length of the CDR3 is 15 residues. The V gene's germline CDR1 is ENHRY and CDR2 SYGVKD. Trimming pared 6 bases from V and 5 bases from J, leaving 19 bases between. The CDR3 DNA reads TGTGCCATCAGAGAGCAGTTACAATATTTTTATGGCTACACCTTC. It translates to CAIREQLQYFYGYTF.

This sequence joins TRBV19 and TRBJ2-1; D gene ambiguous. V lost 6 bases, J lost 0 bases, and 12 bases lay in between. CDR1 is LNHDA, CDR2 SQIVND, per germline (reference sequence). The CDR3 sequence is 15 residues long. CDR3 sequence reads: CASSRSWSSYNEQFF. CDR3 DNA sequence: TGTGCCAGTAGCCGAAGCTGGAGCTCCTACAATGAGCAGTTCTTC.

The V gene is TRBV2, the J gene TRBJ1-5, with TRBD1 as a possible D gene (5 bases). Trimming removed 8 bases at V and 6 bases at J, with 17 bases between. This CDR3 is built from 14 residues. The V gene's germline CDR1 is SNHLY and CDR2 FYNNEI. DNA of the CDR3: TGTGCCAGCTCCGACGGGGGTGGAAGTCAGCCCCAGCATTTT. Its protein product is CASSDGGGSQPQHF. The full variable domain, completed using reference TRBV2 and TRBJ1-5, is EPEVTQTPSHQVTQMGQEVILRCVPISNHLYFYWYRQILGQKVEFLVSFYNNEISEKSEIFDDQFSVERPDGSNFTLKIRSTKLEDSAMYFCASSDGGGSQPQHFGDGTRLSIL.

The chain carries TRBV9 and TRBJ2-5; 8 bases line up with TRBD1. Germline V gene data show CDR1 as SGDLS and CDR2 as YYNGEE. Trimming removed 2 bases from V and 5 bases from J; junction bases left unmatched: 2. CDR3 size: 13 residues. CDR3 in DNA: TGTGCCAGCAGCGTTACAGGGGGGGAGACCCAGTACTTC. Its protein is CASSVTGGETQYF.

The CDR3 nucleotides are TGTGCCAGCAGTTTCGTACAGGGGGGGGGAGATACGCAGTATTTT. Translating gives CASSFVQGGGDTQYF. This chain joins TRBV28 and TRBJ2-3, with D tentatively TRBD1 (8 bases). The V and J ends lost 3 bases and 5 bases respectively, with 15 bases between them. The CDR3 runs to 15 residues. Germline CDR1 MDHEN, CDR2 SYDVKM.

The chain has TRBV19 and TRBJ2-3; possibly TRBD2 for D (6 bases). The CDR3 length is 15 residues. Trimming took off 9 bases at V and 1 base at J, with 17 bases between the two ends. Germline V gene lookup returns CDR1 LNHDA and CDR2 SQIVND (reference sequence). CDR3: CASGASALGTDTQYF. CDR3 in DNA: TGTGCCAGCGGGGCTAGCGCGTTGGGCACAGATACGCAGTATTTT.

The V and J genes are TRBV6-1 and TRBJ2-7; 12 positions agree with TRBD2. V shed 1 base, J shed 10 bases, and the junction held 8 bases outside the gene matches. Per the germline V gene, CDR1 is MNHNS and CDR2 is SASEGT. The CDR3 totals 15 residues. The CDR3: CASSEDLAGGRRQYF. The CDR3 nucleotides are TGTGCCAGCAGTGAAGACCTAGCGGGAGGGCGTCGACAGTACTTC.

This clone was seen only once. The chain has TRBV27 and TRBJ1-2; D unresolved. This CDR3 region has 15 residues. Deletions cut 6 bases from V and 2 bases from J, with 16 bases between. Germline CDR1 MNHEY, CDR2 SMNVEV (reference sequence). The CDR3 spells CASRPDLTRNYGYTF. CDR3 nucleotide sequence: TGTGCCAGCAGGCCCGACCTTACGCGGAACTATGGCTACACCTTC.

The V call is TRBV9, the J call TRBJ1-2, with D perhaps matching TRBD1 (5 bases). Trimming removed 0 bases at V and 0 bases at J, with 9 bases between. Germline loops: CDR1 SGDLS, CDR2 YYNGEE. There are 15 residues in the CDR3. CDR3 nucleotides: TGTGCCAGCAGCGTAGGGGGCGTCTCTAACTATGGCTACACCTTC. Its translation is CASSVGGVSNYGYTF.

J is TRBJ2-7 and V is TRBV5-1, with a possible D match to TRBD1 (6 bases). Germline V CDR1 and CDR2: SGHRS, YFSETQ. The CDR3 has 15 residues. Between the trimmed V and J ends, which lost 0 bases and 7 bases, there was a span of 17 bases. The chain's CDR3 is CASSLAEARGVEQYF. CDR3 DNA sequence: TGCGCCAGCAGCTTGGCCGAGGCCAGGGGTGTTGAGCAGTACTTC.

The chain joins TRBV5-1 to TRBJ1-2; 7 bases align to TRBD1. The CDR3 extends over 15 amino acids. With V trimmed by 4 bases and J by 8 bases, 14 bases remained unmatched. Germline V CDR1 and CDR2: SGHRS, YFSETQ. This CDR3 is CASSPQGDRVAGYTF. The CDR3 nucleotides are TGCGCCAGCAGCCCCCAGGGAGACAGGGTGGCGGGCTACACCTTC.

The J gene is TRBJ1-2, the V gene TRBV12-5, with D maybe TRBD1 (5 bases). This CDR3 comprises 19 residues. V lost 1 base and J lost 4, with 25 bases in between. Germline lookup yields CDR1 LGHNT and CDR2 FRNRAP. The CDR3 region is CASGLGRRTGTGSVYGYTF. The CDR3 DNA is TGTGCTAGTGGTTTGGGACGTCGCACCGGGACTGGGTCTGTCTATGGCTACACCTTC.

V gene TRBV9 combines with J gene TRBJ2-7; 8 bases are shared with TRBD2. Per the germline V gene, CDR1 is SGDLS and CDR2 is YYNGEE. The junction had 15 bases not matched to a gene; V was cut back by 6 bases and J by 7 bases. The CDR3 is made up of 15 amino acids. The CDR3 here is CASTLSGTRVEEQYF. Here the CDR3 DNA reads TGTGCCAGCACCCTGTCCGGGACTAGGGTAGAAGAGCAGTACTTC.